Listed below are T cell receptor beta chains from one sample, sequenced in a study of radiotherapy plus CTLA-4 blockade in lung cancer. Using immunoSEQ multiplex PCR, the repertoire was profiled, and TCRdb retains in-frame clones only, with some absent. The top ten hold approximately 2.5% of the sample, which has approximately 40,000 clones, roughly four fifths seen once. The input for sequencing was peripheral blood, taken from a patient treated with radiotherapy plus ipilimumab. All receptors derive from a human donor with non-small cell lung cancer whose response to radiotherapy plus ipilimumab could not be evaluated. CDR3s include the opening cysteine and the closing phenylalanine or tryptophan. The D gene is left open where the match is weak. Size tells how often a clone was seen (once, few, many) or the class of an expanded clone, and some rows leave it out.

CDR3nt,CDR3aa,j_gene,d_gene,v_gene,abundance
TGTGCCATCAGTGCAGAGGCCGGCTCTGGAAACACCATATATTTT,CAISAEAGSGNTIYF,TRBJ1-3,.,TRBV10-3,.
TGTGCCAGCATCCCTGGGACAGCTAACTATGGCTACACCTTC,CASIPGTANYGYTF,TRBJ1-2,TRBD1,TRBV2,.
TGTGCCAGCAGTCCGGGACATATGAACACTGAAGCTTTCTTT,CASSPGHMNTEAFF,TRBJ1-1,.,TRBV6-6,.
TGTGCCAGCAGAGCCGGACAGGGGTACGAGCAGTACTTC,CASRAGQGYEQYF,TRBJ2-7,TRBD1,TRBV6-1,.
TGTGCCAGCAGCTTAGTGGGCGTTGGCACTGAAGCTTTCTTT,CASSLVGVGTEAFF,TRBJ1-1,.,TRBV7-2,.
TGTGCCAGCAGCTCTCCGACCGATTCGGAGAGGACCCAGTACTTC,CASSSPTDSERTQYF,TRBJ2-5,.,TRBV5-4,once
TGTGCCAGCAGCGTTAGGGGACTAGCGGGAACTGAGACCCAGTACTTC,CASSVRGLAGTETQYF,TRBJ2-5,TRBD2,TRBV9,few
TGTGCCAGCAGCCAAGATGAGACACCCCTCCACTTT,CASSQDETPLHF,TRBJ1-6,.,TRBV4-2,few
TGCGCCAGCAGTTTTGATCAGTCTTCTAGCTACGAGCAGTACTTC,CASSFDQSSSYEQYF,TRBJ2-7,.,TRBV5-1,.
TGTGCCAGCAGCTTAGTGGGACTAGCGGAGACGCAGTATTTT,CASSLVGLAETQYF,TRBJ2-3,TRBD2,TRBV7-2,.
TGTGCCAGCAGTTACGCCCAGGGTTACGAGCAGTACTTC,CASSYAQGYEQYF,TRBJ2-7,.,TRBV6-6,few
TGTGCCAGCAGCTTAGATCTAGCGGGGGGGCAGAAGACCCAGTACTTC,CASSLDLAGGQKTQYF,TRBJ2-5,TRBD2,TRBV11-2,once
TGTGCCAGCAGCGTAGAAGGCGGGAACAATGAGCAGTTCTTC,CASSVEGGNNEQFF,TRBJ2-1,.,TRBV9,.
TGCGCCAGCAGCCAAGGGGGACAGGCCTACGAGCAGTACTTC,CASSQGGQAYEQYF,TRBJ2-7,TRBD1,TRBV4-3,.
TGTGCCAGCAGCTTGGACAGAGCGGAGACCCAGTACTTC,CASSLDRAETQYF,TRBJ2-5,.,TRBV7-9,.
TGTGCCAGCAGTGTGACAGGGAAGCACACCTTC,CASSVTGKHTF,TRBJ1-2,TRBD1,TRBV28,.
TGCGCCAGCAGCACGACCGGGACTAGCGGGGGCACCGGGGAGCTGTTTTTT,CASSTTGTSGGTGELFF,TRBJ2-2,TRBD2,TRBV5-1,.
TGCGCCAGCAGCCTTGGGGGACTAGCGGGGGCCGGGGAGACCCAGTACTTC,CASSLGGLAGAGETQYF,TRBJ2-5,TRBD2,TRBV5-1,.
TGTGCCACCAGCAGGTTGACGACATTAACTGAAGCTTTCTTT,CATSRLTTLTEAFF,TRBJ1-1,.,TRBV15,.
TGTGCCAGCAGTCCTCGACTAGCGGGAGGTCGAAATGAGCAGTTCTTC,CASSPRLAGGRNEQFF,TRBJ2-1,TRBD2,TRBV28,.
TGTGCCAGCGGCCCAGAACTAGCGGGGGTCACCGGGGAGCTGTTTTTT,CASGPELAGVTGELFF,TRBJ2-2,TRBD2,TRBV7-3,.
TGTGCCAGCTCACCTCGACAGGGGATGAACACTGAAGCTTTCTTT,CASSPRQGMNTEAFF,TRBJ1-1,TRBD1,TRBV18,.
TGTGCCAGCAGCCCGGGGACTAGCGGGATAGTGGAGACCCAGTACTTC,CASSPGTSGIVETQYF,TRBJ2-5,TRBD2,TRBV9,.
TGTGCCAGTACTCCCACTAGCGGGGGGGCGTTCACCGGGGAGCTGTTTTTT,CASTPTSGGAFTGELFF,TRBJ2-2,TRBD2,TRBV19,.
TGTGCCAGCAGTTCCTCCGGGACATACCCCTTCTACGAGCAGTACTTC,CASSSSGTYPFYEQYF,TRBJ2-7,.,TRBV28,.
TGTGCCAGCAGCGGGACAGGGTACCAAGAGACCCAGTACTTC,CASSGTGYQETQYF,TRBJ2-5,TRBD1,TRBV9,.
TGTGCCAGTAGTATCCCTCGACAGGGGACTTATGAAAACTCTGGGGCCAACGTCCTGACTTTC,CASSIPRQGTYENSGANVLTF,TRBJ2-6,TRBD1,TRBV19,once
TGTGCCAGCAGCTTTATAGCGGGGGGGATCCATGAGCAGTTCTTC,CASSFIAGGIHEQFF,TRBJ2-1,TRBD2,TRBV7-6,.
TGTGCCAGCAGCGAACCGAGGACAGTTAGATACTATGGCTACACCTTC,CASSEPRTVRYYGYTF,TRBJ1-2,.,TRBV7-9,medium-sized